A selection of T cell receptor beta chains follows, all from one sample in a study of T cells in Graves' hyperthyroidism and ophthalmopathy. MiXCR was run by TCRdb on the multiplex PCR reads, yielding one entry per CDR3 protein. The sample consists of fewer than 350,000 distinct CDR3 sequences, about an eighth of them appearing once. Sequenced: blood. Receptor source: a woman between 25 and 40 years old with Graves' hyperthyroidism that later progressed to Graves' ophthalmopathy. CDR3s include the opening cysteine and the closing phenylalanine or tryptophan. The order of the fields is D gene, J gene, clone size, V gene, CDR3 protein, CDR3 DNA. A D gene is named only where the DNA matches it firmly. Clone size is stated in some rows and not others, as once, few, many or a class when expanded.

D gene: -; J gene: TRBJ1-1; clone size: many; V gene: TRBV7-3; CDR3 protein: CASSLRGKNTEAFF; CDR3 DNA: TGTGCCAGCAGCTTAAGAGGGAAGAACACTGAAGCTTTCTTT
D gene: -; J gene: TRBJ2-5; clone size: many; V gene: TRBV7-2; CDR3 protein: CASSAQAVETQYF; CDR3 DNA: TGTGCCAGCAGCGCCCAGGCGGTAGAGACCCAGTACTTC
D gene: -; J gene: TRBJ1-3; clone size: few; V gene: TRBV5-6; CDR3 protein: CASSRDYSGNTIYF; CDR3 DNA: TGTGCCAGCAGCCGGGACTACTCTGGAAACACCATATATTTT
D gene: -; J gene: TRBJ1-1; clone size: many; V gene: TRBV6-2/TRBV6-3; CDR3 protein: CASSPEFDTEAFF; CDR3 DNA: TGTGCCAGCAGTCCTGAATTCGACACTGAAGCTTTCTTT
D gene: TRBD2; J gene: TRBJ2-1; clone size: many; V gene: TRBV27; CDR3 protein: CASSLAAGGPTNEQFF; CDR3 DNA: TGTGCCAGCAGTTTAGCTGCGGGAGGGCCGACTAATGAGCAGTTCTTC
D gene: -; J gene: TRBJ1-1; clone size: -; V gene: TRBV19; CDR3 protein: CASGMGPGVTEAFF; CDR3 DNA: TGTGCCAGTGGTATGGGTCCAGGAGTCACTGAAGCTTTCTTT
D gene: TRBD2; J gene: TRBJ2-3; clone size: -; V gene: TRBV7-9; CDR3 protein: CASSRLAEGEDTQYF; CDR3 DNA: TGTGCCAGCAGCCGACTAGCGGAGGGTGAGGATACGCAGTATTTT
D gene: -; J gene: TRBJ2-1; clone size: many; V gene: TRBV27; CDR3 protein: CASLATLNSFSYNEQFF; CDR3 DNA: TGTGCCAGTCTGGCCACATTGAACTCTTTCTCCTACAATGAGCAGTTCTTC
D gene: TRBD1; J gene: TRBJ2-7; clone size: -; V gene: TRBV20-1; CDR3 protein: CSASSASGDRATYEQYF; CDR3 DNA: TGCAGTGCTAGTAGTGCCAGCGGGGACAGGGCCACCTACGAGCAGTACTTC
D gene: -; J gene: TRBJ2-7; clone size: few; V gene: TRBV4-1; CDR3 protein: CASSQVGVSYEQYF; CDR3 DNA: TGCGCCAGCAGCCAAGTGGGAGTCAGCTACGAGCAGTACTTC
D gene: TRBD1; J gene: TRBJ2-1; clone size: many; V gene: TRBV27; CDR3 protein: CASSDPGTAYNEQFF; CDR3 DNA: TGTGCCAGCAGTGACCCCGGGACAGCATACAATGAGCAGTTCTTC
D gene: TRBD2; J gene: TRBJ2-7; clone size: many; V gene: TRBV20-1; CDR3 protein: CSARDIGLAGYEQYF; CDR3 DNA: TGCAGTGCTAGAGATATAGGACTAGCCGGGTACGAGCAGTACTTC
D gene: -; J gene: TRBJ2-3; clone size: many; V gene: TRBV7-3; CDR3 protein: CASSSPPVGKQYF; CDR3 DNA: TGTGCCAGCAGCTCCCCCCCGGTAGGAAAGCAGTATTTT
D gene: -; J gene: TRBJ2-5; clone size: -; V gene: TRBV27; CDR3 protein: CASSPRGAGNQETQYF; CDR3 DNA: TGTGCCAGCAGTCCCCGGGGGGCGGGCAACCAAGAGACCCAGTACTTC
D gene: -; J gene: TRBJ2-1; clone size: many; V gene: TRBV20-1; CDR3 protein: CSARRASSYNEQFF; CDR3 DNA: TGCAGTGCTAGGCGGGCTAGCTCCTACAATGAGCAGTTCTTC
D gene: TRBD2; J gene: TRBJ2-5; clone size: many; V gene: TRBV30; CDR3 protein: CAWSVGSGRLEGETQYF; CDR3 DNA: TGTGCCTGGAGTGTAGGTAGCGGGAGGTTGGAGGGAGAGACCCAGTACTTC
D gene: TRBD2; J gene: TRBJ2-1; clone size: many; V gene: TRBV11-1; CDR3 protein: CASSLRGLAGEEQFF; CDR3 DNA: TGTGCCAGCAGCCTAAGAGGACTAGCGGGAGAGGAGCAGTTCTTC
D gene: TRBD1; J gene: TRBJ2-7; clone size: few; V gene: TRBV5-1; CDR3 protein: CASSFLLTGVSNEQYF; CDR3 DNA: TGCGCCAGCAGCTTCCTACTGACAGGGGTGAGCAACGAGCAGTACTTC
D gene: TRBD1; J gene: TRBJ1-5; clone size: many; V gene: TRBV19; CDR3 protein: CASSIKTGLGNQPQHF; CDR3 DNA: TGTGCCAGTAGTATTAAGACAGGGTTGGGAAATCAGCCCCAGCATTTT
D gene: -; J gene: TRBJ1-1; clone size: many; V gene: TRBV19; CDR3 protein: CASSITPVGNTEAFF; CDR3 DNA: TGTGCCAGTAGTATTACCCCGGTTGGGAACACTGAAGCTTTCTTT